Each of the 3 T cell receptor beta chains below was sequenced from the same sample in a study of T cells in Graves' hyperthyroidism and ophthalmopathy. Amplified regions were TCR beta CDR3 sequences from RNA transcripts. The TCR CDR3 was amplified in a first-round RT-PCR using the HTBI primer set. TCRdb analysed the multiplex PCR reads with MiXCR anew, one entry per CDR3 protein. This sample has more than 300,000 distinct CDR3 sequences; 14% occur once, and the top ten carry 8% to 13%. The sample taken for sequencing was blood. These receptor sequences come from a woman in her sixties with Graves' hyperthyroidism.

V and J are TRBV19 and TRBJ1-2, with 8 nucleotides matching TRBD1. CDR1 is LNHDA, CDR2 SQIVND, per germline (reference sequence). V shed 4 bases and J 7 bases; nucleotides not matched to a gene: 5. The CDR3 consists of 13 residues. CDR3 sequence (DNA): TGTGCCAGTAGTACGGACAGGGTAGGTGGCTACACCTTC. Translated: CASSTDRVGGYTF.

The J gene is TRBJ1-5, the V gene TRBV6-5; D is possibly TRBD1 (5 bases). This CDR3 spans 16 amino acids. V dropped 2 bases and J dropped 1 base, with 12 bases sitting between them. Germline-derived CDR1 and CDR2 are MNHEY and SVGAGI. The CDR3 loop reads CASSYGPWGSNQPQHF. CDR3 sequence (DNA): TGTGCCAGCAGTTACGGTCCGTGGGGGAGCAATCAGCCCCAGCATTTT.

As concerns this clonotype: A read error may be the cause here, since a much bigger clone is one base away. This chain links TRBV28 with TRBJ2-7; no clear D. The CDR3 runs to 18 residues. Germline V gene lookup returns CDR1 MDHEN and CDR2 SYDVKM. CDR3 in DNA: TGTGCCAGCAGTTTACCTCTGCGGCCGAAGGACGGAACCTACAAGCAGTACTTC. The encoded protein is CASSLPLRPKDGTYKQYF.